These 32 T cell receptor beta chains originate from one sample sequenced in a study of T-cell reconstitution after alpha-beta-depleted transplantation in children. Library preparation (for TCRbeta) was performed with unique molecular identifiers. In TCRdb, the PCR reads were re-called with MiXCR into one record per CDR3 protein. Of about 110,000 distinct CDR3 sequences listed, approximately 6% were seen once; the top ten hold about 23%. The starting material was PBMCs, mostly from graft donor cells, obtained 360 days after TCRalphabeta/CD19-depleted stem cell transplant. All receptors derive from a male patient aged 2-15 years who had a stem cell transplant for acute lymphoblastic leukemia, so the T cells may come from the graft donor.

This clonotype has at least ten counts. This CDR3 reads CASSHRTRDTGELFF. The CDR3 DNA follows: TGTGCCAGCAGCCACAGAACCAGAGACACCGGGGAGCTGTTTTTT. The chain has TRBV4-2 and TRBJ2-2; the D is unclear. This CDR3 contains 15 residues. V lost 3 bases, J lost 3 bases, and 11 bases lay in between. Germline V lookup: CDR1 LGHNA, CDR2 YNFKEQ.

Only a few counts were recorded for this clonotype. The chain links TRBV10-3 to TRBJ2-7, with 8 bases matching TRBD2. The CDR3 covers 15 residues. From germline, CDR1 is ENHRY and CDR2 SYGVKD. Losses at the gene ends were 3 bases for V and 4 bases for J; bases not matched to a gene: 8. CDR3 in amino acids: CAISERREVVYEQYF. The DNA of the CDR3 is TGTGCCATCAGTGAAAGGCGGGAGGTTGTATACGAGCAGTACTTC.

This clonotype was seen many times. V gene TRBV20-1 combines with J gene TRBJ2-5, with D unresolved. The CDR3 runs 12 residues. The germline gives CDR1 DFQATT, CDR2 SNEGSKA (reference sequence). V lost 3 bases to trimming and J lost 4 bases, with 9 bases between them. CDR3 in amino acids: CSASVGRETQYF. The CDR3 region has the DNA TGCAGTGCTAGTGTCGGTCGAGAGACCCAGTACTTC.

This clonotype turned up a few times. The CDR3 loop is CASQVDPGPQHF. For the CDR3, the DNA is TGTGCCAGCCAAGTAGATCCTGGGCCCCAGCATTTT. This chain uses TRBV19 with TRBJ1-5; the D is unclear. Trimming left V 9 bases short and J 9 bases short, with 15 bases between. From germline, CDR1 is LNHDA and CDR2 SQIVND (reference sequence). CDR3 length: 12 amino acids.

This clonotype was counted many times. V gene TRBV25-1 combines with J gene TRBJ2-3; D uncertain. V lost 5 bases, J lost 2 bases, and 8 bases lay in between. In germline, CDR1 is MGHDK, CDR2 SYGVNS. The CDR3 sequence is 13 residues long. This chain's CDR3 is CASSTSITDTQYF. The CDR3 region has the DNA TGTGCCAGCAGTACCAGTATCACAGATACGCAGTATTTT.

This clonotype was seen only a few times. V gene TRBV20-1 combines with J gene TRBJ2-7; D unresolved. Trimming took 1 base from V and 0 from J, leaving 19 bases between them. Germline V gene data show CDR1 as DFQATT and CDR2 as SNEGSKA (reference sequence). The CDR3 length is 17 residues. The CDR3: CSARVGSGAMSSYEQYF. DNA of the CDR3: TGCAGTGCTAGAGTAGGGTCAGGAGCGATGAGCTCCTACGAGCAGTACTTC.

This clonotype occurred many times. The chain combines TRBV9 with TRBJ1-2, with D tentatively TRBD1 (5 bases). The V end lost 5 bases, the J end lost 2 bases, and 7 bases lay between the germline ends. The CDR3 is made up of 12 amino acids. In germline, CDR1 is SGDLS, CDR2 YYNGEE. CDR3 bases: TGTGCCAGCAGGGGGGACAACTATGGCTACACCTTC. This codes for CASRGDNYGYTF.

A single count supports this clonotype. A much bigger clone sits one base away, suggesting this may be a read error. V is TRBV9 and J is TRBJ2-2; D uncertain. Germline CDR1 SGDLS, CDR2 YYNGEE. Trimming removed 3 bases from V and 5 bases from J, with 8 bases in between. CDR3 size: 13 residues. The DNA of the CDR3 is TGTGCCAGCAGCGCGGCGCAAACCGGGGAGCTGTTTTTT. Residues: CASSAAQTGELFF.

This clonotype was seen repeatedly, ten times or more. Written as DNA, the CDR3 is TGCAGTGCCGGGACAGGCAGGGGCACTGAAGCTTTCTTT. It translates to CSAGTGRGTEAFF. This chain connects TRBV20-1 to TRBJ1-1; 8 bases are a match to TRBD1. After removal of 6 bases from V and 4 bases from J, the junction contained 7 bases not matched to a gene. The CDR3 contains 13 residues. CDR1 and CDR2 from the germline V gene are DFQATT and SNEGSKA (reference sequence).

The rearrangement links TRBV28 to TRBJ2-7, with 9 bases lining up with TRBD1. The germline V gene has CDR1 MDHEN and CDR2 SYDVKM. The CDR3 sequence is 15 residues long. The ends lost 5 bases at V and 7 bases at J; junction bases unmatched: 12. CDR3 sequence: CASSASGTGSGEQYF. The CDR3 coding sequence is TGTGCCAGCAGTGCCTCCGGGACAGGGTCCGGGGAGCAGTACTTC.

The table lists this clonotype with many counts. The chain joins TRBV4-1 to TRBJ2-7; 7 bases match TRBD2. The CDR3 has 15 residues. The V and J ends lost 1 base and 4 bases, in that order; junction bases with no gene match: 7. Germline-derived CDR1 and CDR2 are MGHRA and YSYEKL. Written as DNA, the CDR3 is TGCGCCAGCAGCCAAGTAAGCGGGGATCTTTACGAGCAGTACTTC. This translates into CASSQVSGDLYEQYF.

This clonotype occurred many times. This chain joins TRBV29-1 and TRBJ1-2; D unresolved. Germline V CDR1 and CDR2: SQVTM, ANQGSEA. V was trimmed by 5 bases and J by 4 bases, leaving 11 bases between them. The CDR3 loop spans 12 amino acids. CDR3 sequence: CSVKVTAYGYTF. DNA of the CDR3: TGCAGCGTTAAGGTGACGGCCTATGGCTACACCTTC.

This chain joins TRBV20-1 and TRBJ2-7, with TRBD2 as a possible D gene (5 bases). There are 10 residues in the CDR3. Trimming left V 5 bases short and J 7 bases short, with 9 bases between. The germline V gene encodes CDR1 DFQATT and CDR2 SNEGSKA (reference sequence). CDR3 protein: CSAGRREQYF. In DNA, the CDR3 is TGCAGTGCTGGTCGGAGGGAGCAGTACTTC.

This clonotype has a handful of counts. The chain employs TRBV24-1 and TRBJ2-1; no clear D gene. Between the trimmed V and J ends, which lost 4 bases and 5 bases, there was a span of 8 bases. Germline CDR1 KGHDR, CDR2 SFDVKD. This CDR3 spans 13 amino acids. The CDR3 reads CATSDNYNNEQFF. CDR3 sequence (DNA): TGTGCCACCAGTGACAACTACAACAATGAGCAGTTCTTC.

The sample holds a few counts of this clonotype. The V gene is TRBV10-3, the J gene TRBJ2-7; D not certain. The CDR3 has 13 amino acids. V lost 7 bases and J lost 1, with 11 bases in between. Germline CDR1 reads ENHRY; CDR2 reads SYGVKD. CDR3 sequence reads: CAITSVGSYEQYF. The CDR3 bases are TGTGCCATCACATCGGTTGGATCCTACGAGCAGTACTTC.

This clonotype has a count of ten or more. CDR3 sequence reads: CASSLGAVGVESPLHF. The DNA for the CDR3 is TGTGCCAGCAGCTTAGGGGCGGTGGGGGTTGAGTCACCCCTCCACTTT. The chain is built from TRBV7-8 and TRBJ1-6, with D possibly matching TRBD1 (5 bases). Germline lookup yields CDR1 SGHVS and CDR2 FQNEAQ. This CDR3 region has 16 residues. V gave up 1 base and J gave up 10 bases, with 17 bases separating them.

This clonotype was recorded at least ten times. The chain combines TRBV10-3 with TRBJ2-1; TRBD2 matches 8 bases. V lost 5 bases to trimming and J lost 12 bases; unmatched junction nucleotides: 9. The V gene's germline CDR1 is ENHRY and CDR2 SYGVKD. The CDR3 runs to 13 residues. The CDR3 region is CAISPLNAGGQFF. The CDR3 bases are TGTGCCATCAGTCCCCTCAACGCGGGGGGGCAGTTCTTC.

This clonotype was observed many times. The chain has TRBV6-2 or TRBV6-3 and TRBJ2-5; D is ambiguous. This CDR3 is built from 11 residues. V lost 2 bases to trimming and J lost 5 bases, with 3 bases between them. Germline CDR1 MNHEY, CDR2 SVGEGT. The DNA for the CDR3 is TGTGCCAGCAGTTACGACGAGACCCAGTACTTC. Translating gives CASSYDETQYF.

V gene TRBV9 combines with J gene TRBJ1-1, with 8 bases matching TRBD1. Germline V CDR1 and CDR2: SGDLS, YYNGEE. The CDR3 sequence is 18 residues long. Losses at the gene ends were 5 bases for V and 1 base for J; bases not matched to a gene: 16. The chain's CDR3 is CASRGLTGALWKNTEAFF. Written as DNA, the CDR3 is TGTGCCAGCAGGGGCCTGACAGGGGCGTTGTGGAAGAACACTGAAGCTTTCTTT.

This clonotype was observed many times. The junction shows a germline mismatch at one end, possibly a read error. The genes are TRBV9 and TRBJ1-1; D may be TRBD1 (6 bases). Germline CDR1 is SGDLS and CDR2 is YYNGEE. The CDR3 consists of 15 residues. Written as DNA, the CDR3 is TGTGCCAGCAGCATATCTACAGGGCTGAGCACTGATGCTTTCTTT. Residues: CASSISTGLSTDAFF.

This clonotype was found many times. CDR3 region: CASSTRTGPYEQYF. In DNA, the CDR3 is TGTGCCAGCAGTACCCGGACAGGGCCCTACGAGCAGTACTTC. V gene TRBV28 combines with J gene TRBJ2-7, with 8 nucleotides matching TRBD1. The V gene end was trimmed by 5 bases and the J gene end by 2 bases; junction bases not matched to a gene: 5. CDR1 MDHEN and CDR2 SYDVKM come from the germline V gene. The CDR3 loop spans 14 amino acids.

This clonotype turned up a few times. The chain carries TRBV7-8 and TRBJ2-1; 8 positions agree with TRBD1. After removal of 1 base from V and 6 bases from J, the junction contained 5 bases not matched to a gene. Germline V gives CDR1 SGHVS, CDR2 FQNEAQ. The CDR3 has 15 residues. Here the CDR3 reads CASSLETGVTNEQFF. The CDR3 DNA is TGTGCCAGCAGCTTAGAGACAGGGGTAACCAATGAGCAGTTCTTC.

The table lists this clonotype with many counts. The CDR3 nucleotides are TGCGCCAGCAGCCCGGCAGGGGGCCCGTACACCGGGGAGCTGTTTTTT. Its translation: CASSPAGGPYTGELFF. The chain recombines TRBV4-1 with TRBJ2-2; 8 nucleotides agree with TRBD1. The CDR3 is 16 residues long. Germline V gene lookup returns CDR1 MGHRA and CDR2 YSYEKL. V lost 4 bases and J lost 3; bases outside the gene matches: 7.

This clonotype occurred a few times. This chain uses TRBV27 with TRBJ1-6; D is possibly TRBD1 (5 bases). Germline values: CDR1 MNHEY, CDR2 SMNVEV (reference sequence). Deletions cut 5 bases from V and 5 bases from J, with 22 bases between. This CDR3 has 18 residues. CDR3 region: CASSTKRAGPGNNSPLHF. CDR3 coding DNA: TGTGCCAGCAGTACGAAGCGCGCGGGACCAGGAAATAATTCACCCCTCCACTTT.

This clonotype was seen many times. CDR3 bases: TGCAGTGCTAGAGATTCTGGCAGCCTACAGACCCAGTACTTC. Translating gives CSARDSGSLQTQYF. This chain joins TRBV20-1 and TRBJ2-5; D gene uncertain. The CDR3 spans 14 residues. Per germline, CDR1 DFQATT and CDR2 SNEGSKA (reference sequence). The V and J ends lost 0 bases and 6 bases respectively, with 14 bases between them.

This clonotype was counted ten times or more. This chain connects TRBV7-9 to TRBJ2-4, with D perhaps matching TRBD2 (6 bases). Germline V gene sequence: CDR1 SEHNR, CDR2 FQNEAQ (reference sequence). Deletions cut 5 bases from V and 7 bases from J, with 15 bases between. The CDR3 runs to 14 residues. The CDR3 spells CASSPSGGRNIQYF. The CDR3 bases are TGTGCCAGCAGCCCCAGCGGAGGGAGGAACATTCAGTACTTC.

The chain uses TRBV28 and TRBJ2-7, with 7 nucleotides matching TRBD1. CDR3 length: 16 residues. CDR1 and CDR2 (germline): MDHEN, SYDVKM. V shed 1 base and J 0 bases; nucleotides not matched to a gene: 6. CDR3: CASSLSLGQLSYEQYF. DNA of the CDR3: TGTGCCAGCAGTTTATCATTGGGACAGCTCTCCTACGAGCAGTACTTC. Filled out from reference TRBV28 and TRBJ2-7, the complete variable domain reads DVKVTQSSRYLVKRTGEKVFLECVQDMDHENMFWYRQDPGLGLRLIYFSYDVKMKEKGDIPEGYSVSREKKERFSLILESASTNQTSMYLCASSLSLGQLSYEQYFGPGTRLTVT.

This clonotype was detected many times. This sequence joins TRBV12-3 or TRBV12-4 and TRBJ2-4; 9 bases match TRBD1. Trimming removed 7 bases from V and 4 bases from J; junction bases left unmatched: 2. The CDR3 consists of 13 residues. The CDR3 DNA reads TGTGCCAGCAAGACAGGGGGGAAAAACATTCAGTACTTC. Encoded protein: CASKTGGKNIQYF.

This clonotype occurred many times. The J gene is TRBJ2-3, the V gene TRBV7-3; possible D gene TRBD1, 5 bases. This CDR3 has 15 residues. Trimming removed 4 bases from V and 3 bases from J, with 14 bases in between. CDR1 and CDR2 from the germline V gene are SGHTA and FQGTGA. CDR3: CASSSDLGVTDTQYF. Here the CDR3 DNA reads TGTGCCAGCAGCTCGGATCTAGGGGTGACAGATACGCAGTATTTT. The full variable domain, with the rest looked up from reference TRBV7-3 and TRBJ2-3, is GAGVSQTPSNKVTEKGKYVELRCDPISGHTALYWYRQSLGQGPEFLIYFQGTGAADDSGLPNDRFFAVRPEGSVSTLKIQRTERGDSAVYLCASSSDLGVTDTQYFGPGTRLTVL.

The table lists this clonotype with many counts. The genes are TRBV24-1 and TRBJ1-5; tentative D call: TRBD1 (5 bases). The CDR3 length is 14 residues. Germline CDR1 is KGHDR and CDR2 is SFDVKD. Deletions cut 4 bases from V and 2 bases from J, with 8 bases between. Here the CDR3 reads CATSEWDGNQPQHF. The DNA of the CDR3 is TGTGCCACCAGTGAGTGGGACGGCAATCAGCCCCAGCATTTT.

The rearrangement joins TRBV11-2 to TRBJ2-1; 8 positions match TRBD2. CDR1 and CDR2 (germline): SGHAT, FQNNGV. The CDR3 totals 15 residues. The V gene end was trimmed by 7 bases and the J gene end by 5 bases; junction bases not matched to a gene: 10. CDR3: CASNAPGGAHNEQFF. The CDR3 nucleotides read TGTGCCAGCAACGCCCCCGGGGGGGCCCACAATGAGCAGTTCTTC.

This clonotype was picked up many times. The gene calls are TRBV9 and TRBJ2-7; no clear D. Trimming stripped 0 bases from V and 0 bases from J, with 10 bases between. This CDR3 region has 15 residues. Germline assignment: CDR1 SGDLS and CDR2 YYNGEE. CDR3: CASSVDGYSSYEQYF. The CDR3 nucleotides read TGTGCCAGCAGCGTAGACGGTTATAGCTCCTACGAGCAGTACTTC.